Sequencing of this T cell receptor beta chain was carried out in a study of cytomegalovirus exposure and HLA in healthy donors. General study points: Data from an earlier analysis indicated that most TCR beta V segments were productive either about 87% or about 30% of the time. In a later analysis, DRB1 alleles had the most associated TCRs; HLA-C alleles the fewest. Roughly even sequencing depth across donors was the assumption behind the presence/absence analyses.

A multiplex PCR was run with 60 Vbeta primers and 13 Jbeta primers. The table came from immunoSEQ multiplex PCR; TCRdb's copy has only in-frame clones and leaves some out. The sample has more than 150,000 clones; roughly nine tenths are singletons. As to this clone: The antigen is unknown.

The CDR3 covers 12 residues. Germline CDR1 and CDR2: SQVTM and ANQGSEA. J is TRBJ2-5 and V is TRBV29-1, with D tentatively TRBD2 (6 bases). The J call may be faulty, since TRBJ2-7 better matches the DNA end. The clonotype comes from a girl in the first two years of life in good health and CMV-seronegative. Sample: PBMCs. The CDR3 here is CSAGEGVDEQYF. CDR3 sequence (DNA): TGCAGCGCGGGAGAAGGGGTTGACGAGCAGTACTTC.